Presented here are 25 T cell receptor beta chains from one specimen sequenced in a study of vaccination effects on CD4 cells after COVID-19. Their antigen targets remain unknown. The ViraFEST assay expanded antigen-specific CD4+ T cells with viral peptide pools before sequencing. The culture ran for approximately nine days before CD4+ T cells were isolated. Participants completed two doses of the BNT162b2 or mRNA-1273 vaccine. Profiling relied on immunoSEQ multiplex PCR, and the TCRdb table lists in-frame clones only, not all of them. The sample lists about 59,000 clones, 78% occurring once. Sequencing used CD4+ T cells from PBMCs cultured with HCoV-OC43 spike peptides, obtained after COVID-19 vaccination. The subset is: HCoV-OC43 spike overlapping peptide pool stimulation. All receptors derive from a human donor who received a COVID-19 vaccine.

The genes are TRBV21-1 and TRBJ1-4. TRBV21-1 is designated a pseudogene. The CDR3 runs to 16 residues. CDR3 region: CASSRGYTAANEKLFF. CDR3 sequence (DNA): TGTGCCAGCAGCAGGGGGTATACAGCAGCTAATGAAAAACTGTTTTTT.

The J gene is TRBJ1-5, the V gene TRBV18; D unclear. V was trimmed by 5 bases and J by 4 bases, leaving 12 bases between them. Germline values: CDR1 KGHSH, CDR2 LQKENI. This CDR3 spans 14 amino acids. The CDR3 sequence is CASSAIESNQPQHF. The CDR3 region has the DNA TGTGCCAGCTCAGCTATCGAATCGAATCAGCCCCAGCATTTT.

The chain employs TRBV5-6 and TRBJ2-2; D possibly corresponds to TRBD2 (5 bases). Looked up from germline, CDR1 is SGHDT and CDR2 is YYEEEE. The CDR3 length is 15 residues. V dropped 2 bases and J dropped 5 bases, with 13 bases sitting between them. In DNA form, the CDR3 reads TGTGCCAGCAGCTTCTCGGGGTTCGTTACCGGGGAGCTGTTTTTT. Protein sequence: CASSFSGFVTGELFF. The full variable domain, rest sourced from reference TRBV5-6 and TRBJ2-2, is DAGVTQSPTHLIKTRGQQVTLRCSPKSGHDTVSWYQQALGQGPQFIFQYYEEEERQRGNFPDRFSGHQFPNYSSELNVNALLLGDSALYLCASSFSGFVTGELFFGEGSRLTVL.

This clone was detected only a few times. The chain couples TRBV11-2 to TRBJ1-6, with D possibly TRBD1 on 5 matching bases. This CDR3 spans 14 amino acids. Germline V gives CDR1 SGHAT, CDR2 FQNNGV. Trimming pared 0 bases from V and 10 bases from J, leaving 10 bases between. CDR3 DNA: TGTGCCAGCAGCTTAGATCTAGGGGACTCACCCCTCCACTTT. Amino acids: CASSLDLGDSPLHF. Combining the CDR3 with reference TRBV11-2 and TRBJ1-6 gives the whole variable domain EAGVAQSPRYKIIEKRQSVAFWCNPISGHATLYWYQQILGQGPKLLIQFQNNGVVDDSQLPKDRFSAERLKGVDSTLKIQPAKLEDSAVYLCASSLDLGDSPLHFGNGTRLTVT.

J is TRBJ2-1 and V is TRBV5-4, with D unresolved. The V end lost 0 bases, the J end lost 5 bases, and 9 bases lay between the germline ends. Germline CDR1 reads SGHNT; CDR2 reads YYREEE (reference sequence). CDR3 length: 14 amino acids. CDR3 sequence reads: CASSLGGPNNEQFF. The CDR3, as DNA: TGTGCCAGCAGCTTGGGTGGTCCAAACAATGAGCAGTTCTTC.

The chain recombines TRBV2 with TRBJ1-5; tentatively, D is TRBD1 (6 bases). This CDR3 has 15 residues. V gave up 5 bases and J gave up 0 bases, with 11 bases separating them. Germline CDR1 SNHLY, CDR2 FYNNEI. This CDR3 reads CASSRTGLSNQPQHF. The CDR3 bases are TGTGCCAGCAGTCGTACAGGGCTTAGCAATCAGCCCCAGCATTTT.

The chain links TRBV5-4 to TRBJ1-2; 8 bases match TRBD1. This CDR3 contains 13 residues. CDR1 and CDR2 from the germline V gene are SGHNT and YYREEE (reference sequence). V gave up 4 bases and J gave up 2 bases; unmatched junction bases: 1. CDR3 coding DNA: TGTGCCAGCAGCCGGACAGGGAACTATGGCTACACCTTC. This codes for CASSRTGNYGYTF.

The rearrangement uses TRBV24-1 and TRBJ1-3; D is ambiguous. Germline V gene data show CDR1 as KGHDR and CDR2 as SFDVKD. CDR3 length: 13 amino acids. Deletions cut 0 bases from V and 2 bases from J, with 1 base between. DNA of the CDR3: TGTGCCACCAGTGATTTGGCTGGAAACACCATATATTTT. It is translated as CATSDLAGNTIYF.

The V and J genes are TRBV6-5 and TRBJ1-5; D ambiguous. The germline V gene encodes CDR1 MNHEY and CDR2 SVGAGI. Trimming stripped 4 bases from V and 2 bases from J, with 6 bases between. CDR3 length equals 13 residues. CDR3 loop: CASSFQGNQPQHF. The CDR3 region has the DNA TGTGCCAGCAGTTTTCAGGGCAATCAGCCCCAGCATTTT.

The V and J genes are TRBV3-1 (or the pseudogene TRBV3-2) and TRBJ1-1, with TRBD1 identical over 8 bases. Germline CDR1 and CDR2: LGHDT and YNNKEL (reference sequence). The CDR3 spans 15 residues. The J segment lost 4 bases and the V segment lost 1 base, leaving 5 bases of the junction unmatched. CDR3: CASSQALTGVTEAFF. In DNA form, the CDR3 reads TGTGCCAGCAGCCAAGCGTTGACAGGGGTCACTGAAGCTTTCTTT.

The gene calls are TRBV7-9 and TRBJ2-3; the D is unclear. Germline V CDR1 and CDR2: SEHNR, FQNEAQ (reference sequence). The CDR3 is 14 amino acids. V was shortened by 5 bases and J by 4 bases, with 13 bases between the two germline ends. CDR3 sequence: CASSRGPTSDTQYF. The CDR3 DNA reads as TGTGCCAGCAGCCGTGGACCCACATCAGATACGCAGTATTTT.

This clone was detected only once. The V and J genes are TRBV24-1 and TRBJ2-3, with 10 bases fitting TRBD1. The V segment lost 4 bases and the J segment 9 bases; nucleotides outside the gene matches: 6. Per germline, CDR1 KGHDR and CDR2 SFDVKD. The CDR3 has 14 amino acids. CDR3 DNA: TGTGCCACCAGTGAACCCGACAGGGGGCAAACGCAGTATTTT. Its translation is CATSEPDRGQTQYF.

The chain carries TRBV24-1 and TRBJ1-5; D unresolved. Germline V gene sequence: CDR1 KGHDR, CDR2 SFDVKD. CDR3 size: 13 residues. Trimming shortened V by 7 bases and J by 3 bases, and 9 bases separated the two germline ends. The CDR3: CATSPGPNQPQHF. CDR3 nucleotides: TGTGCCACCAGCCCCGGGCCCAATCAGCCCCAGCATTTT.

This chain uses TRBV2 with TRBJ1-2; possible D gene TRBD1, 6 bases. V was cut by 6 bases and J by 4 bases, with 18 bases left in between. Germline-derived CDR1 and CDR2 are SNHLY and FYNNEI. The CDR3 spans 15 residues. CDR3: CASRDPGQATYGYTF. DNA of the CDR3: TGTGCCAGCAGGGACCCGGGACAAGCCACCTATGGCTACACCTTC.

The V and J genes are TRBV9 and TRBJ1-1; D may be TRBD1 (6 bases). CDR1 and CDR2 from the germline V gene are SGDLS and YYNGEE. Between the trimmed V and J ends, which lost 1 base and 5 bases, there was a span of 15 bases. The CDR3 sequence is 15 residues long. CDR3 sequence (DNA): TGTGCCAGCAGCGTAAGGAGCAGGGGAGATACTGAAGCTTTCTTT. This translates into CASSVRSRGDTEAFF. Based on the CDR3 plus reference TRBV9 and TRBJ1-1, the full variable domain is DSGVTQTPKHLITATGQRVTLRCSPRSGDLSVYWYQQSLDQGLQFLIQYYNGEERAKGNILERFSAQQFPDLHSELNLSSLELGDSALYFCASSVRSRGDTEAFFGQGTRLTVV.

In this sample, this clone turned up a few times. Other DNA sequences within the sample encode an identical CDR3. CDR3 nucleotide sequence: TGTGCCAGCAGTCACAGGAATCAGCCCCAGCATTTT. This translates into CASSHRNQPQHF. The chain carries TRBV12-3 or TRBV12-4 and TRBJ1-5; D is possibly TRBD1 (5 bases). V was pared by 5 bases and J by 4 bases, with 6 bases between. CDR3 length equals 12 residues.

The J gene is TRBJ2-3, the V gene TRBV19; a possible D gene is TRBD1 (6 bases). There are 13 residues in the CDR3. V dropped 7 bases and J dropped 2 bases, with 10 bases sitting between them. Germline-derived CDR1 and CDR2 are LNHDA and SQIVND (reference sequence). The CDR3 DNA follows: TGTGCCAGTAAAACAGGGTTCACAGATACGCAGTATTTT. It encodes CASKTGFTDTQYF.

Only one count was recorded for this clone. The J gene is TRBJ1-1, the V gene TRBV12-3 or TRBV12-4; D possibly corresponds to TRBD1 (5 bases). The CDR3 runs 13 residues. V lost 6 bases to trimming and J lost 4 bases, with 12 bases between them. In nucleotides, the CDR3 is TGTGCCAGCAGGCAGGGACTGGGCACTGAAGCTTTCTTT. It codes for CASRQGLGTEAFF.

This rearrangement joins TRBV6-5 to TRBJ2-1, with TRBD2 matching over 13 bases. The CDR3 length is 16 residues. Germline V gives CDR1 MNHEY, CDR2 SVGAGI. V lost 2 bases to trimming and J lost 4 bases; unmatched junction nucleotides: 2. DNA of the CDR3: TGTGCCAGCAGTTACGGGACTAGCGGGATATACAATGAGCAGTTCTTC. Its protein product is CASSYGTSGIYNEQFF.

J is TRBJ1-1 and V is TRBV28; D is ambiguous. CDR1 and CDR2 from the germline V gene are MDHEN and SYDVKM. Trimming removed 6 bases from V and 5 bases from J, with 10 bases in between. The CDR3 covers 12 residues. The CDR3 loop reads CASRGVKTEAFF. In DNA form, the CDR3 reads TGTGCCAGCAGGGGAGTTAAGACTGAAGCTTTCTTT.

Note on this clone: Other DNA sequences in the same sample also yield this CDR3. The V call is TRBV7-9, the J call TRBJ1-5, with 7 positions matching TRBD1. Trimming took 1 base from V and 4 from J; bases not matched to a gene: 1. Germline V gives CDR1 SEHNR, CDR2 FQNEAQ (reference sequence). This CDR3 comprises 14 residues. The CDR3 loop reads CASSLGTGNQPQHF. The CDR3 DNA reads TGTGCCAGCAGCTTAGGGACAGGTAATCAGCCCCAGCATTTT.

The chain recombines TRBV24-1 with TRBJ2-5; D is possibly TRBD1 or TRBD2 (5 bases each). Trimming shortened V by 5 bases and J by 9 bases, and 21 bases separated the two germline ends. The CDR3 extends over 15 amino acids. CDR1 and CDR2 from the germline V gene are KGHDR and SFDVKD. Here the CDR3 DNA reads TGTGCCACCAGTGCCCCTGGGGACCGATCTGGGGCCCAGTACTTC. Amino acid sequence: CATSAPGDRSGAQYF.

This rearrangement joins TRBV4-3 to TRBJ2-2, with TRBD1 as a possible D gene (5 bases). The CDR3 covers 17 residues. V was cut by 0 bases and J by 6 bases, with 17 bases left in between. Germline V gene sequence: CDR1 LGHNA, CDR2 YSLEER. CDR3 amino acids: CASSQDSRVVGAGELFF. The CDR3 nucleotides are TGCGCCAGCAGCCAAGATAGCAGGGTGGTGGGCGCCGGGGAGCTGTTTTTT.

This clone was seen a few times. V and J are TRBV5-4 and TRBJ1-4; D is perhaps TRBD1 (5 bases). The CDR3 covers 14 residues. V gave up 2 bases and J gave up 2 bases, with 7 bases separating them. Germline CDR1 is SGHNT and CDR2 is YYREEE (reference sequence). The CDR3 sequence is CASSFEGTNEKLFF. In DNA, the CDR3 is TGTGCCAGCAGCTTCGAGGGGACTAATGAAAAACTGTTTTTT.

This clone has just a few counts. The V call is TRBV7-9, the J call TRBJ2-3, with D hard to call. CDR1 and CDR2 from the germline V gene are SEHNR and FQNEAQ (reference sequence). This CDR3 spans 11 amino acids. V lost 2 bases and J lost 4, with 1 base in between. CDR3 nucleotides: TGTGCCAGCAGCTTATCAGATACGCAGTATTTT. Encoded protein: CASSLSDTQYF.